Below, 27 T cell receptor beta chains from the same sample are listed, as sequenced in a study of shared clonotypes between healthy human individuals. The table came from immunoSEQ multiplex PCR; TCRdb's copy has only in-frame clones and leaves some out. The data show 2 million to 2.5 million clones, roughly 93% seen once. Material for sequencing was naive CD4+ T cells from PBMCs. Subset given: CD45RA+ positively selected. Source of these receptors: a man younger than 35 in good health. Some clones in this sample may be carry-over from other donors' samples.

The genes are TRBV6-5 and TRBJ1-6; no reliable D call. Per the germline V gene, CDR1 is MNHEY and CDR2 is SVGAGI. This CDR3 contains 15 residues. V gave up 0 bases and J gave up 8 bases, with 11 bases separating them. The CDR3 spells CASSYSPGSDSPLHF. The CDR3 DNA reads as TGTGCCAGCAGTTACTCACCAGGCTCCGATTCACCCCTCCACTTT.

This chain connects TRBV19 to TRBJ2-2, with 11 bases identical to TRBD1. The V segment lost 5 bases and the J segment 6 bases; nucleotides outside the gene matches: 5. The CDR3 consists of 15 residues. Germline CDR1 reads LNHDA; CDR2 reads SQIVND (reference sequence). The CDR3 coding sequence is TGTGCCAGTAGTGTAGGACAGGGGGCATCCGGGGAGCTGTTTTTT. The encoded protein is CASSVGQGASGELFF.

V is TRBV19 and J is TRBJ2-6, with D unclear. The CDR3 extends over 14 amino acids. The germline V gene has CDR1 LNHDA and CDR2 SQIVND (reference sequence). V was cut by 5 bases and J by 5 bases, with 10 bases left in between. The CDR3 DNA sequence: TGTGCCAGTAGTTCCTCAACTCGGGCCAACGTCCTGACTTTC. Its protein product is CASSSSTRANVLTF.

The V and J genes are TRBV2 and TRBJ2-2; D gene ambiguous. This CDR3 comprises 13 residues. V was cut by 0 bases and J by 7 bases, with 6 bases left in between. Germline CDR1 SNHLY, CDR2 FYNNEI. The CDR3: CASSEAVYGELFF. The CDR3 DNA is TGTGCCAGCAGTGAAGCCGTGTACGGGGAGCTGTTTTTT.

The V call is TRBV30, the J call TRBJ2-7; D is undetermined. Trimming stripped 0 bases from V and 7 bases from J, with 10 bases between. The CDR3 has 12 residues. The germline CDR1 and CDR2 sequences are GTSNPN and SVGIG (reference sequence). The CDR3 DNA is TGTGCCTGGAGTGTCCCGTTGGGGGAGCAGTACTTC. This sequence encodes CAWSVPLGEQYF.

This clone appeared a single time. The chain uses TRBV6-5 and TRBJ2-2, with D uncertain. Germline CDR1 reads MNHEY; CDR2 reads SVGAGI. V was trimmed by 10 bases and J by 8 bases, leaving 14 bases between them. The CDR3 totals 12 residues. CDR3 coding DNA: TGTGCCACCTTCGCGGCTGGGGGGGAGCTGTTTTTT. Amino acid sequence: CATFAAGGELFF.

The chain couples TRBV5-6 to TRBJ2-1; D is possibly TRBD2 (7 bases). V shed 0 bases and J shed 9 bases, with 16 bases lying between them. Germline V gene lookup returns CDR1 SGHDT and CDR2 YYEEEE. The CDR3 totals 15 residues. The CDR3 DNA is TGTGCCAGCAGCTTGGAGGAGGGGGGGCCGAGTGAGCAGTTCTTC. Its translation: CASSLEEGGPSEQFF.

CDR3 region: CASSLGFSGKRNTGELFF. In DNA, the CDR3 is TGTGCCAGCAGCTTAGGCTTTAGCGGGAAACGGAACACCGGGGAGCTGTTTTTT. The genes are TRBV13 and TRBJ2-2; 8 bases fit TRBD2. This CDR3 is 18 amino acids long. Germline CDR1 and CDR2: PRHDT and FYEKMQ (reference sequence). V gave up 0 bases and J gave up 1 base; unmatched junction bases: 7.

The chain carries TRBV28 and TRBJ2-5, with TRBD1 identical over 7 bases. V shed 7 bases and J 0 bases; nucleotides not matched to a gene: 11. CDR3 length: 16 residues. Looked up from germline, CDR1 is MDHEN and CDR2 is SYDVKM. The CDR3 sequence is CASTRGRLGYQETQYF. Here the CDR3 DNA reads TGTGCCAGCACGAGGGGGCGATTGGGGTACCAAGAGACCCAGTACTTC.

This chain joins TRBV5-8 and TRBJ1-3; D remains unclear. The germline CDR1 and CDR2 sequences are SGHTS and YDEGEE. Trimming removed 4 bases at V and 2 bases at J, with 13 bases between. The CDR3 spans 15 residues. This CDR3 is CASSEQNLPGNTIYF. The CDR3 nucleotides are TGTGCCAGCAGCGAACAGAACTTACCTGGAAACACCATATATTTT.

The chain links TRBV19 to TRBJ1-1; the match to TRBD1 covers 7 bases. Per germline, CDR1 LNHDA and CDR2 SQIVND (reference sequence). The trim removed 9 bases at V and 1 base at J, leaving 11 bases unmatched. CDR3 length: 15 amino acids. The CDR3 nucleotides read TGTGCCAGGCCAACACAGGGGTTAAAGAACACTGAAGCTTTCTTT. Its translation: CARPTQGLKNTEAFF.

The gene calls are TRBV7-3 and TRBJ2-1; TRBD1 matches 10 bases. J was trimmed by 1 base and V by 1 base; bases with no gene match: 10. Germline CDR1 is SGHTA and CDR2 is FQGTGA. The CDR3 is 19 residues long. CDR3 bases: TGTGCCAGCAGCTTAATCCCCTCGGACAGGGGGGGGTCCTACAATGAGCAGTTCTTC. This translates into CASSLIPSDRGGSYNEQFF. Full variable domain (rest looked up from reference TRBV7-3 and TRBJ2-1): GAGVSQTPSNKVTEKGKYVELRCDPISGHTALYWYRQSLGQGPEFLIYFQGTGAADDSGLPNDRFFAVRPEGSVSTLKIQRTERGDSAVYLCASSLIPSDRGGSYNEQFFGPGTRLTVL.

This chain joins TRBV5-1 and TRBJ2-7; TRBD1 matches at 7 bases. The V segment lost 5 bases and the J segment 0 bases; nucleotides outside the gene matches: 11. CDR1 and CDR2 from the germline V gene are SGHRS and YFSETQ. The CDR3 has 16 amino acids. For the CDR3, the DNA is TGCGCCAGCAGTATCGGTAGGGCAGGGGGCTCCTACGAGCAGTACTTC. Translated: CASSIGRAGGSYEQYF. Combining the CDR3 with reference TRBV5-1 and TRBJ2-7 gives the whole variable domain KAGVTQTPRYLIKTRGQQVTLSCSPISGHRSVSWYQQTPGQGLQFLFEYFSETQRNKGNFPGRFSGRQFSNSRSEMNVSTLELGDSALYLCASSIGRAGGSYEQYFGPGTRLTVT.

J is TRBJ2-5 and V is TRBV6-5; D unclear. The CDR3 runs to 13 residues. V was trimmed by 5 bases and J by 2 bases, leaving 9 bases between them. Germline-derived CDR1 and CDR2 are MNHEY and SVGAGI. CDR3 region: CASSLSQQETQYF. The CDR3, as DNA: TGTGCCAGCAGTCTCTCACAACAAGAGACCCAGTACTTC.

V usage is TRBV28 and J usage is TRBJ1-1; a weak D match, TRBD1 (6 bases). V lost 9 bases and J 9 bases, leaving 20 bases between the germline ends. The CDR3 length is 13 residues. Germline V gives CDR1 MDHEN, CDR2 SYDVKM. CDR3 sequence: CASLVRDTKKAFF. In DNA, the CDR3 is TGTGCCAGTCTCGTGCGGGACACCAAAAAAGCTTTCTTT.

This chain joins TRBV6-5 and TRBJ2-2, with 11 positions matching TRBD2. Per the germline V gene, CDR1 is MNHEY and CDR2 is SVGAGI. After removal of 4 bases from V and 1 base from J, the junction contained 2 bases not matched to a gene. The CDR3 spans 16 residues. CDR3 in amino acids: CASSSGTSGNTGELFF. CDR3 nucleotide sequence: TGTGCCAGCAGTTCCGGGACTAGCGGGAACACCGGGGAGCTGTTTTTT.

This clone came up once. V is TRBV2 and J is TRBJ2-3, with 9 bases fitting TRBD1. V trimming: 8 bases; J trimming: 3 bases; junction bases outside the gene matches: 6. The CDR3 runs 14 residues. The germline V gene encodes CDR1 SNHLY and CDR2 FYNNEI. The CDR3 DNA is TGTGCCAGCTGGGGGACAGGGAAGACAGATACGCAGTATTTT. Its translation is CASWGTGKTDTQYF.

The chain joins TRBV5-5 to TRBJ2-5; weak D call: TRBD2 (5 bases). This CDR3 has 14 residues. In germline, CDR1 is SGHKS, CDR2 YYEKEE (reference sequence). V was shortened by 3 bases and J by 5 bases, with 14 bases between the two germline ends. CDR3 amino acids: CASSYLTPGETQYF. The CDR3 bases are TGTGCCAGCAGCTACCTGACCCCGGGGGAGACCCAGTACTTC.

The chain has TRBV15 and TRBJ1-3; D is ambiguous. Deletions cut 1 base from V and 1 base from J, with 11 bases between. The length of the CDR3 is 16 residues. Germline CDR1 reads LNHNV; CDR2 reads YYDKDF (reference sequence). CDR3 sequence: CATSRGVSDSGNTIYF. CDR3 nucleotide sequence: TGTGCCACCAGCAGAGGGGTCAGCGATTCTGGAAACACCATATATTTT. The complete variable domain, with remaining parts taken from reference TRBV15 and TRBJ1-3, reads DAMVIQNPRYQVTQFGKPVTLSCSQTLNHNVMYWYQQKSSQAPKLLFHYYDKDFNNEADTPDNFQSRRPNTSFCFLDIRSPGLGDTAMYLCATSRGVSDSGNTIYFGEGSWLTVV.

This chain uses TRBV2 with TRBJ1-5; D remains ambiguous. Germline-derived CDR1 and CDR2 are SNHLY and FYNNEI. Trimming left V 3 bases short and J 9 bases short, with 12 bases between. CDR3 length equals 13 residues. In DNA, the CDR3 is TGTGCCAGCAGTGATAGAAAAGGGCCGCCCCAGCATTTT. Protein: CASSDRKGPPQHF.

The gene calls are TRBV27 and TRBJ2-3; 7 positions match TRBD1. With V trimmed by 6 bases and J by 0 bases, 15 bases remained unmatched. Germline V CDR1 and CDR2: MNHEY, SMNVEV (reference sequence). This CDR3 is built from 18 residues. CDR3 region: CASRPRGYSPLSTDTQYF. In nucleotides, the CDR3 is TGTGCCAGCAGGCCCAGGGGGTATTCCCCCCTGAGCACAGATACGCAGTATTTT.

This chain uses TRBV11-2 with TRBJ2-6; 12 nucleotides line up with TRBD2. Germline lookup yields CDR1 SGHAT and CDR2 FQNNGV. V lost 3 bases and J lost 0; bases outside the gene matches: 3. The CDR3 extends over 18 amino acids. CDR3 DNA sequence: TGTGCCAGCAGCTTGGGACTAGCGGGCGTCTCTGGGGCCAACGTCCTGACTTTC. Translation: CASSLGLAGVSGANVLTF.

This clone was seen just once. The chain employs TRBV5-4 and TRBJ2-1; D uncertain. The CDR3 runs 13 residues. Trimming removed 7 bases at V and 7 bases at J, with 15 bases between. The germline gives CDR1 SGHNT, CDR2 YYREEE (reference sequence). Written as DNA, the CDR3 is TGTGCCAGCGGAAGACCTTCCTGGAATGAGCAGTTCTTC. Translation: CASGRPSWNEQFF.

This clone was seen just once. J is TRBJ2-7 and V is TRBV2, with TRBD2 identical over 7 bases. There are 13 residues in the CDR3. Germline values: CDR1 SNHLY, CDR2 FYNNEI. The ends lost 1 base at V and 5 bases at J; junction bases unmatched: 2. The CDR3 region has the DNA TGTGCCAGCAGTGAAGGGCTAGCGGACGAGCAGTACTTC. It specifies CASSEGLADEQYF.

The chain couples TRBV7-9 to TRBJ1-2; 8 bases align to TRBD1. V lost 5 bases to trimming and J lost 3 bases; unmatched junction nucleotides: 8. Germline CDR1 SEHNR, CDR2 FQNEAQ (reference sequence). The CDR3 is 15 amino acids. DNA of the CDR3: TGTGCCAGCAGCCTAGGCAGGGGGCGCGACTATGGCTACACCTTC. Encoded protein: CASSLGRGRDYGYTF.

The chain employs TRBV28 and TRBJ2-3; 12 bases fit TRBD1. CDR3 length equals 16 residues. The germline V gene encodes CDR1 MDHEN and CDR2 SYDVKM. V gave up 5 bases and J gave up 8 bases; unmatched junction bases: 11. The CDR3 region is CASSHGTGGGLGTQYF. In nucleotides, the CDR3 is TGTGCCAGCAGTCACGGGACAGGGGGCGGGTTAGGTACGCAGTATTTT.

V usage is TRBV6-5 and J usage is TRBJ2-1; D perhaps matches TRBD1 (5 bases). The CDR3 length is 15 residues. Trimming left V 2 bases short and J 4 bases short, with 12 bases between. Germline V gene lookup returns CDR1 MNHEY and CDR2 SVGAGI. The CDR3 is CASSYRGSIYNEQFF. CDR3 DNA: TGTGCCAGCAGTTACAGGGGATCAATATACAATGAGCAGTTCTTC.